This T cell receptor beta chain stems from a study of blood T cell repertoires in COVID-19. Study context: Italy, Spain and the United States were the sources of the convalescent and acute COVID-19 samples. PBMCs, B-cell-depleted T cells, or T cells provided the cDNA or gDNA that made up the material.

V lost 3 bases and J lost 7; bases outside the gene matches: 13. Germline CDR1 reads DFQATT; CDR2 reads SNEGSKA (reference sequence). The CDR3 covers 15 residues. Participant age was roughly 18 to 89 years, and participants resided in fewer than 30 US areas. Cohort allocation depended upon clinical history that participants reported. Clones were sequenced by immunoSEQ multiplex PCR, and TCRdb holds only the in-frame ones, with some missing. Found here are 150,000 to 200,000 clones, 82% of them singletons; the top ten hold more than 4%. The rearrangement joins TRBV20-1 to TRBJ1-2; 8 bases are a match to TRBD1. This receptor was taken from a woman aged 55-69 years with acute COVID-19. The sequencing sample was made of PBMCs or T cells enriched from blood (not recorded which). The DNA for the CDR3 is TGCAGTGCTAGTATACAGACAGGGGAGCTATCTGGCTACACCTTC. Protein product: CSASIQTGELSGYTF.